This T cell receptor (beta chain) was found in a study of cytomegalovirus exposure and HLA in healthy donors. Germline V gene sequence: CDR1 MDHEN, CDR2 SYDVKM. This CDR3 region has 15 residues. J was trimmed by 6 bases and V by 5 bases; bases with no gene match: 7. PCR used 60 Vbeta primers and 13 Jbeta primers. Sequenced by immunoSEQ multiplex PCR; TCRdb stores in-frame clones only, minus some. The sample consists of some 130,000 clones, around three quarters of them appearing once. The V and J genes are TRBV28 and TRBJ1-4; 9 nucleotides match TRBD1. The sample comprised PBMCs. The source of this sequence is a man aged 35 to 55 in good health and CMV-seropositive. CDR3 residues: CASSRPGQGHEKLFF. In DNA, the CDR3 is TGTGCCAGCAGTCGCCCGGGACAGGGACATGAAAAACTGTTTTTT.